The sequence of this T cell receptor beta chain was determined in a study of blood T cells in healthy people across ages. Study-level background: Template switching retrieved approximately one barcoded beta molecule for each two T cells.

Donor samples were obtained from healthy Caucasian individuals from Russia, aged 6 to 90. The CDR3 is 16 amino acids. CDR1 LGHNA and CDR2 YSLEER come from the germline V gene. The second PCR ran 7 to 11 cycles with a sample-barcoded 5' primer and J-beta primers. Each cDNA molecule was tagged by a template-switch adaptor that had 12 random nucleotides. A single record per CDR3 protein comes from TCRdb applying MiXCR to the 5' RACE reads. The sample holds 650,000 to 900,000 distinct CDR3 sequences, under 80% seen once. The TCR was taken from a man aged 25-40 years in good health. The chain has TRBV4-3 and TRBJ2-1; no definite D call. The J call may be faulty, since TRBJ2-7 better matches the DNA end. Sequenced sample: blood. CDR3 in amino acids: CASSQGRVGFYNEQYF. The DNA for the CDR3 is TGCGCCAGCAGCCAAGGACGAGTCGGATTCTACAATGAGCAGTACTTC.